This entry features one T cell receptor beta chain sequence. The sample comes from a study of blood T cell repertoires in COVID-19. How the authors handled the data: From reference gene primer amplification, estimates of nucleated cell counts were derived. Produced via immunoSEQ multiplex PCR; TCRdb's table is partial and in-frame only. V and J calls and clone size come straight from that table; D and trimming were deduced from the DNA. Of 250,000 or so clones listed, approximately 84% are singletons. The germline V gene has CDR1 SGHTA and CDR2 FQGNSA. This CDR3 has 14 amino acids. V was pared by 10 bases and J by 4 bases, with 7 bases of the junction left unmatched. The cohort comprised adults aged 18 to 89 years residing in about 25 US areas. The study assigned cohorts using participant-reported clinical history.

This receptor was taken from a woman aged 50 to 60 who had been exposed to COVID-19. The sample comprised PBMCs or T cells enriched from blood (not recorded which). The rearrangement uses TRBV7-2 and TRBJ1-1, with 12 positions matching TRBD1. The CDR3 nucleotides are TGTGCCACCGGGACAGGGGGCGCTGGCACTGAAGCTTTCTTT. As protein: CATGTGGAGTEAFF. The variable domain in full, completed from reference TRBV7-2 and TRBJ1-1, reads GAGVSQSPSNKVTEKGKDVELRCDPISGHTALYWYRQSLGQGLEFLIYFQGNSAPDKSGLPSDRFSAERTGGSVSTLTIQRTQQEDSAVYLCATGTGGAGTEAFFGQGTRLTVV.